Detailed here is one T cell receptor (beta chain). The data were obtained in a study of cytomegalovirus exposure and HLA in healthy donors. Study-wide background: The same platform was used for the roughly 120 validation repertoires as for the 600 to 700 first-cohort repertoires, as reported in a later analysis.

Germline trimming cut 4 bases from V and 2 bases from J; bases unmatched to any gene: 3. Germline assignment: CDR1 MGHRA and CDR2 YSYEKL. The CDR3 spans 15 residues. Some clones are missing from TCRdb's copy, which holds only in-frame ones; the method was immunoSEQ multiplex PCR. Of roughly 140,000 clones listed, about 87% are singletons. The genes are TRBV4-1 and TRBJ2-3; 10 bases align to TRBD2. This receptor was obtained from a man between 18 and 35 years old in good health and CMV-seropositive. Sequences were obtained from PBMCs. The CDR3 spells CASSRTSGTTDTQYF. The CDR3, as DNA: TGCGCCAGCAGCCGAACTAGCGGGACCACAGATACGCAGTATTTT.